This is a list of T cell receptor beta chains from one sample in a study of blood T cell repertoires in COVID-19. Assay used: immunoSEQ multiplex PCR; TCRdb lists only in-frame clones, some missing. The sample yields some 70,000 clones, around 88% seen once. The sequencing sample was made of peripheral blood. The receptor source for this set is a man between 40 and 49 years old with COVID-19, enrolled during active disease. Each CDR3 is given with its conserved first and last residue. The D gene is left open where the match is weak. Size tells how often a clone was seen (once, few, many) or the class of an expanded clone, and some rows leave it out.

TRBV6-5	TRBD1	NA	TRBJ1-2	CASTDRENYGYTF	TGTGCCAGCACCGACAGGGAAAACTATGGCTACACCTTC
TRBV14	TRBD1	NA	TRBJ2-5	CASSRDRRRGTQYF	TGTGCCAGCAGCAGGGACAGAAGAAGGGGGACCCAGTACTTC
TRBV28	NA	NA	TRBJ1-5	CASSRQTDQPQHF	TGTGCCAGCAGCCGGCAGACTGATCAGCCCCAGCATTTT
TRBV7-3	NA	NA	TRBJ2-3	CASSLGLIGADTQYF	TGTGCCAGCAGCTTAGGACTAATCGGAGCAGATACGCAGTATTTT
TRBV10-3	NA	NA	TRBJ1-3	CAISDRGRSGNTIYF	TGTGCCATCAGTGACAGGGGTCGCTCTGGAAACACCATATATTTT
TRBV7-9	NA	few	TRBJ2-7	CASSYPLTDKSSYEQYF	TGTGCCAGCAGCTATCCACTAACGGACAAAAGCTCCTACGAGCAGTACTTC
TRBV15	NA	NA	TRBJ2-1	CATSRDSGSGEQFF	TGTGCCACCAGCAGAGATTCGGGGTCCGGTGAGCAGTTCTTC
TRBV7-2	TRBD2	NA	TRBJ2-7	CASSAFGTTPYEQYF	TGTGCCAGCAGCGCGTTTGGGACTACCCCCTACGAGCAGTACTTC
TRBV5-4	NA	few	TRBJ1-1	CASSSPGLLSEAFF	TGTGCCAGCAGCTCGCCAGGGTTGTTGTCTGAAGCTTTCTTT
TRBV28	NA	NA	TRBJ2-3	CASSSGGVGTDTQYF	TGTGCCAGCAGTTCAGGAGGGGTTGGCACAGATACGCAGTATTTT
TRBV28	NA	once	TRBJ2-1	CASCQASYEQFF	TGTGCCAGCTGTCAGGCTAGCTATGAGCAGTTCTTC
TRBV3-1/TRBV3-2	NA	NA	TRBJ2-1	CASSQGRLGYEQFF	TGTGCCAGCAGCCAAGGGCGCCTCGGGTATGAGCAGTTCTTC
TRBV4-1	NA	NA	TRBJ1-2	CASSRLPGQLYGYTF	TGCGCCAGCAGCCGACTCCCCGGACAGCTCTATGGCTACACCTTC
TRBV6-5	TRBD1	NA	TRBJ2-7	CASRRQTGGAYEQYF	TGTGCCAGCAGGAGGCAGACAGGGGGGGCGTACGAGCAGTACTTC
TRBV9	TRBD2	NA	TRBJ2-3	CASSGASGGGDTQYF	TGTGCCAGCAGCGGCGCTAGCGGGGGCGGGGATACGCAGTATTTT
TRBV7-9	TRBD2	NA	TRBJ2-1	CASSLRRGGHYNEQFF	TGTGCCAGCAGCTTAAGGCGGGGGGGGCACTACAATGAGCAGTTCTTC
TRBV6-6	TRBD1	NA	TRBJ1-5	CASKRQGNQPQHF	TGTGCCAGCAAAAGACAGGGGAATCAGCCCCAGCATTTT
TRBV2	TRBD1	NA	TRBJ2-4	CASDQDRVAKNIQYF	TGTGCCAGCGACCAGGACAGGGTCGCCAAAAACATTCAGTACTTC
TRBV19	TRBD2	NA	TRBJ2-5	CASRALAGETQYF	TGTGCCAGTAGAGCGCTAGCGGGGGAGACCCAGTACTTC
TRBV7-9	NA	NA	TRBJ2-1	CASSHSEGEQFF	TGTGCCAGCAGCCACTCGGAGGGGGAGCAGTTCTTC
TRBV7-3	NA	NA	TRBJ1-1	CASSTGRTNTEAFF	TGTGCCAGCAGCACAGGACGTACGAACACTGAAGCTTTCTTT
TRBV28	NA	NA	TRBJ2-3	CASSPPARPDTQYF	TGTGCCAGCAGTCCCCCCGCGAGGCCAGATACGCAGTATTTT
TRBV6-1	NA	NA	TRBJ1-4	CASSEGTDTLAKLFF	TGTGCCAGCAGTGAAGGGACAGACACGCTGGCAAAACTGTTTTTT
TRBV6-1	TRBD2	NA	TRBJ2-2	CASSEAAGGYTGELFF	TGTGCCAGCAGTGAAGCGGCGGGGGGTTACACCGGGGAGCTGTTTTTT
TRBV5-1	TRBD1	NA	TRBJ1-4	CASSWDSYNEKLFF	TGCGCCAGCAGCTGGGACAGTTATAATGAAAAACTGTTTTTT
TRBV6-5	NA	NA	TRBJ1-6	CASTDRNNSPLHF	TGTGCCAGCACCGACAGGAACAATTCACCCCTCCACTTT
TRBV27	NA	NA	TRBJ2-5	CASSLLARETQYF	TGTGCCAGCAGTTTACTAGCGCGGGAGACCCAGTACTTC
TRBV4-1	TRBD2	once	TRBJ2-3	CASSYQGLAGGPVADTQYF	TGCGCCAGCAGCTACCAGGGACTAGCGGGGGGGCCGGTGGCAGATACGCAGTATTTT
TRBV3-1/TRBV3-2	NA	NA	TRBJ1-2	CASSQDPGEVGGYTF	TGTGCCAGCAGCCAAGATCCCGGGGAGGTTGGTGGCTACACCTTC
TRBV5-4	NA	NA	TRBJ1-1	CASSSNTGGEAFF	TGTGCCAGCAGCTCAAACACGGGAGGGGAAGCTTTCTTT